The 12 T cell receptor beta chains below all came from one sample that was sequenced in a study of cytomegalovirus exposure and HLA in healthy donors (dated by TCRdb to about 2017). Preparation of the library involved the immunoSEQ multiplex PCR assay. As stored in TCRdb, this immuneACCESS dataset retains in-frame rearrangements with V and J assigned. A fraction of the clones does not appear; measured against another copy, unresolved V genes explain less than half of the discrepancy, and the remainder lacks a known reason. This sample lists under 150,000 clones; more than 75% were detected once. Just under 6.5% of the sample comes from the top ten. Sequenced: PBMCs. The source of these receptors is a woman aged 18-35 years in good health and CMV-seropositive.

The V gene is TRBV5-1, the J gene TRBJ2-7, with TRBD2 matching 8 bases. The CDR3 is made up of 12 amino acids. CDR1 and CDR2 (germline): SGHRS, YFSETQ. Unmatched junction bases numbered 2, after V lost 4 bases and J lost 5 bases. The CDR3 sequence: CASSREGNEQYF. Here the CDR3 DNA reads TGCGCCAGCAGCCGGGAGGGTAACGAGCAGTACTTC.

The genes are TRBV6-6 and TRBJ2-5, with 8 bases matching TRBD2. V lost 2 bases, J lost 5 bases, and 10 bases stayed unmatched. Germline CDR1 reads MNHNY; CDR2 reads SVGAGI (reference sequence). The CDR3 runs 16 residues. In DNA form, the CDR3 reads TGTGCCAGCAGTTACGCACTAGCGGCACGGGGGGAGACCCAGTACTTC. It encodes CASSYALAARGETQYF.

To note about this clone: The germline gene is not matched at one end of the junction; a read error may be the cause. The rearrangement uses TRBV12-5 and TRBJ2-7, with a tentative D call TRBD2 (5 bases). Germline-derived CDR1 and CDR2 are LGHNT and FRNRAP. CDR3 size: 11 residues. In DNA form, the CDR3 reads TGTGCTAGTGGCCCCGGGGTGGGCCTGAACTTC. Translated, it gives CASGPGVGLNF.

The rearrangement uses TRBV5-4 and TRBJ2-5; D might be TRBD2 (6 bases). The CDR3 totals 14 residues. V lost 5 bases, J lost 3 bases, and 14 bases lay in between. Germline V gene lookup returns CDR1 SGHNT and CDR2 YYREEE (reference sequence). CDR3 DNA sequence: TGTGCCAGCAGTTACCGGGACTTCAAAGAGACCCAGTACTTC. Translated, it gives CASSYRDFKETQYF.

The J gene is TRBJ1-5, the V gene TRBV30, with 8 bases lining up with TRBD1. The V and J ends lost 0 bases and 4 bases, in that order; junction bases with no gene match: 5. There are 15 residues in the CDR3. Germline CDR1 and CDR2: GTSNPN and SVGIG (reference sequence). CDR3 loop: CAWSVGTGGNQPQHF. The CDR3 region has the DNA TGTGCCTGGAGTGTGGGGACAGGTGGGAATCAGCCCCAGCATTTT.

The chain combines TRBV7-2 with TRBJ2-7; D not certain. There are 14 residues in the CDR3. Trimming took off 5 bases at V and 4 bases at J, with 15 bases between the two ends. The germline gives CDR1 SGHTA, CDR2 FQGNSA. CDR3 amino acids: CASSPRLAIYEQYF. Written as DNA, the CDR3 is TGTGCCAGCAGCCCACGCTTAGCTATTTACGAGCAGTACTTC.

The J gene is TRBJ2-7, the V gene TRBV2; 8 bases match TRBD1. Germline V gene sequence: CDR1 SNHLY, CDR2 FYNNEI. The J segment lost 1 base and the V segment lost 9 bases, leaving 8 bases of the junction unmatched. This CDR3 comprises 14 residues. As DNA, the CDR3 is TGTGCCAGTGTCGACAGGGGTTCTTCCTACGAGCAGTACTTC. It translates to CASVDRGSSYEQYF. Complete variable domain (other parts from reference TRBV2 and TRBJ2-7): EPEVTQTPSHQVTQMGQEVILRCVPISNHLYFYWYRQILGQKVEFLVSFYNNEISEKSEIFDDQFSVERPDGSNFTLKIRSTKLEDSAMYFCASVDRGSSYEQYFGPGTRLTVT.

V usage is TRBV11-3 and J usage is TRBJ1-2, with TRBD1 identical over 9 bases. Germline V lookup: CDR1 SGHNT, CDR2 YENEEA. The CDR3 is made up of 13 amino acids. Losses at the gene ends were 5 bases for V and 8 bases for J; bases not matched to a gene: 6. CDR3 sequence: CASSPWTGVGYTF. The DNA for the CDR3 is TGTGCCAGCAGCCCCTGGACAGGGGTCGGCTACACCTTC.

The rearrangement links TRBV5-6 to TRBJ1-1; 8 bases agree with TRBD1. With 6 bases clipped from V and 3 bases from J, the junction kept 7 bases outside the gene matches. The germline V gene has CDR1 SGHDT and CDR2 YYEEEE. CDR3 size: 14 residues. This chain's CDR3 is CASTQQGVDTEAFF. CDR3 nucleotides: TGTGCCAGCACCCAACAGGGGGTCGACACTGAAGCTTTCTTT.

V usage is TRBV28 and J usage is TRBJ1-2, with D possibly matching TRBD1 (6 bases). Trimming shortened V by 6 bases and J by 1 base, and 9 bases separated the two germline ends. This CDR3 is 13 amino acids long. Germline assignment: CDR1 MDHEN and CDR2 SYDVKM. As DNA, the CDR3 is TGTGCCAGCAGCTTGGACAGTAACTATGGCTACACCTTC. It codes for CASSLDSNYGYTF.

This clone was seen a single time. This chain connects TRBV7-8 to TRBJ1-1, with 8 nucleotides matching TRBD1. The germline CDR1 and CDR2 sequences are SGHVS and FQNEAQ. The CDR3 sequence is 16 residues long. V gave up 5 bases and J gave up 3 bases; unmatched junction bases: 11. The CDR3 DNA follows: TGTGCCAGCAGCCCGAGACAGGGGCGGTATGACACTGAAGCTTTCTTT. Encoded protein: CASSPRQGRYDTEAFF. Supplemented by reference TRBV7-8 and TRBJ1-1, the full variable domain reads GAGVSQSPRYKVAKRGQDVALRCDPISGHVSLFWYQQALGQGPEFLTYFQNEAQLDKSGLPSDRFFAERPEGSVSTLKIQRTQQEDSAVYLCASSPRQGRYDTEAFFGQGTRLTVV.

CDR3 sequence (DNA): TGCGCCAGCACCCTCGGGGGGACCGAAGAGACCCAGTACTTC. Protein sequence: CASTLGGTEETQYF. The rearrangement joins TRBV5-1 to TRBJ2-5; 7 nucleotides match TRBD2. Looked up from germline, CDR1 is SGHRS and CDR2 is YFSETQ. V lost 6 bases and J lost 3; bases outside the gene matches: 8. The CDR3 spans 14 residues. The full variable domain, its missing parts supplied by reference TRBV5-1 and TRBJ2-5, is KAGVTQTPRYLIKTRGQQVTLSCSPISGHRSVSWYQQTPGQGLQFLFEYFSETQRNKGNFPGRFSGRQFSNSRSEMNVSTLELGDSALYLCASTLGGTEETQYFGPGTRLLVL.